Shown below are 18 T cell receptor beta chains from a single sample sequenced in a study of glioma-infiltrating T cells after dendritic cell vaccination. The table came from immunoSEQ multiplex PCR; TCRdb's copy has only in-frame clones and leaves some out. The sample records about 92,000 clones, under 90% being singletons. The sequenced sample was blood, obtained before dendritic cell vaccination. The receptors originated from a human donor with glioblastoma.

The chain carries TRBV4-1 and TRBJ1-2, with D possibly matching TRBD1 (6 bases). The CDR3 extends over 15 amino acids. The germline gives CDR1 MGHRA, CDR2 YSYEKL. The V end lost 0 bases, the J end lost 8 bases, and 16 bases lay between the germline ends. The DNA of the CDR3 is TGCGCCAGCAGCCAAGAGTTACAGGGAGTTAACGGCTACACCTTC. Encoded protein: CASSQELQGVNGYTF.

The V gene is TRBV6-1, the J gene TRBJ2-1; 9 positions agree with TRBD2. The CDR3 length is 16 residues. J lost 7 bases, V lost 3 bases, and 10 bases had no gene match. CDR1 is MNHNS and CDR2 is SASEGT in the germline V gene. In DNA form, the CDR3 reads TGTGCCAGCAGTGACCAAGCGGGAGGAGTGTGGAATGAGCAGTTCTTC. Amino acid sequence: CASSDQAGGVWNEQFF.

V and J are TRBV5-4 and TRBJ2-1; TRBD2 aligns across 8 bases. This CDR3 region has 15 residues. V shed 5 bases, J shed 0 bases, and the junction held 4 bases outside the gene matches. Germline CDR1 reads SGHNT; CDR2 reads YYREEE (reference sequence). CDR3 in amino acids: CASRSSGSSYNEQFF. CDR3 DNA: TGTGCCAGCAGGTCCAGCGGGAGCTCCTACAATGAGCAGTTCTTC.

The chain recombines TRBV28 with TRBJ2-7, with D tentatively TRBD1 (6 bases). Trimming took off 2 bases at V and 3 bases at J, with 11 bases between the two ends. Germline loops: CDR1 MDHEN, CDR2 SYDVKM. The CDR3 consists of 14 residues. The CDR3 bases are TGTGCCAGCAGTTTACCAGGACAGATCTACGAGCAGTACTTC. This encodes CASSLPGQIYEQYF.

This clone showed up just a few times. Other DNA sequences within the sample encode an identical CDR3. The V and J genes are TRBV14 and TRBJ2-1, with D tentatively TRBD1 (5 bases). V lost 1 base and J lost 2, with 6 bases in between. Germline V gene data show CDR1 as SGHDN and CDR2 as FVKESK. The CDR3 is 14 residues long. The chain's CDR3 is CASSQGQPYNEQFF. CDR3 coding DNA: TGTGCCAGCAGCCAAGGACAGCCCTACAATGAGCAGTTCTTC.

Only one count was recorded for this clone. This rearrangement joins TRBV5-4 to TRBJ1-3; no firm D call. CDR1 and CDR2 (germline): SGHNT, YYREEE (reference sequence). Trimming removed 4 bases from V and 0 bases from J, with 8 bases in between. The CDR3 totals 14 residues. CDR3 sequence: CASSHKSSGNTIYF. The DNA for the CDR3 is TGTGCCAGCAGCCACAAGTCCTCTGGAAACACCATATATTTT. The variable domain in full, with the rest retrieved from reference TRBV5-4 and TRBJ1-3, is ETGVTQSPTHLIKTRGQQVTLRCSSQSGHNTVSWYQQALGQGPQFIFQYYREEENGRGNFPPRFSGLQFPNYSSELNVNALELDDSALYLCASSHKSSGNTIYFGEGSWLTVV.

The chain recombines TRBV5-4 with TRBJ2-5; tentative D call: TRBD1 (6 bases). This CDR3 is 15 amino acids long. Trimming removed 0 bases at V and 5 bases at J, with 14 bases between. CDR1 is SGHNT, CDR2 YYREEE, per germline (reference sequence). The DNA of the CDR3 is TGTGCCAGCAGCTTGGGGCAGGGAAGGGGGGAGACCCAGTACTTC. Amino acids: CASSLGQGRGETQYF.

This sequence joins TRBV19 and TRBJ1-5, with TRBD1 matching 8 bases. Germline-derived CDR1 and CDR2 are LNHDA and SQIVND (reference sequence). Trimming took 6 bases from V and 2 from J; bases not matched to a gene: 3. The CDR3 sequence is 14 residues long. The CDR3 DNA follows: TGTGCCAGTAGGCAGGGGGCCGGCAATCAGCCCCAGCATTTT. This encodes CASRQGAGNQPQHF. The whole variable domain, remainder taken from reference TRBV19 and TRBJ1-5, is DGGITQSPKYLFRKEGQNVTLSCEQNLNHDAMYWYRQDPGQGLRLIYYSQIVNDFQKGDIAEGYSVSREKKESFPLTVTSAQKNPTAFYLCASRQGAGNQPQHFGDGTRLSIL.

In DNA, the CDR3 is TGCGCCAGCAGCTTGGGTAGCGGGAGCGCAGATACGCAGTATTTT. Translated: CASSLGSGSADTQYF. The chain combines TRBV5-1 with TRBJ2-3, with TRBD2 matching 9 bases. J lost 4 bases, V lost 0 bases, and 3 bases had no gene match. The CDR3 length is 15 residues. In germline, CDR1 is SGHRS, CDR2 YFSETQ.

The CDR3: CASTETQYF. Here the CDR3 DNA reads TGTGCCAGCACGGAGACCCAGTACTTC. The J gene is TRBJ2-5, the V gene TRBV6-4; D is uncertain. The germline CDR1 and CDR2 sequences are MRHNA and SNTAGT. V was shortened by 7 bases and J by 5 bases, with 2 bases between the two germline ends. The CDR3 totals 9 residues.

The chain uses TRBV6-5 and TRBJ2-7; 9 nucleotides line up with TRBD2. V lost 6 bases, J lost 4 bases, and 10 bases stayed unmatched. Germline values: CDR1 MNHEY, CDR2 SVGAGI. CDR3 length equals 15 residues. As DNA, the CDR3 is TGTGCCAGCAGCCGGACCGGGACTAGCAGTTACGAGCAGTACTTC. Translating gives CASSRTGTSSYEQYF.

V and J are TRBV5-1 and TRBJ1-1; no definite D call. The CDR3 sequence is 14 residues long. V was trimmed by 0 bases and J by 4 bases, leaving 10 bases between them. From germline, CDR1 is SGHRS and CDR2 YFSETQ. DNA for the CDR3: TGCGCCAGCAGCTTGGAGAGTCGGAGCACTGAAGCTTTCTTT. Encoded protein: CASSLESRSTEAFF.

The chain recombines TRBV2 with TRBJ1-1; TRBD1 agrees at 8 bases. V shed 6 bases, J shed 5 bases, and the junction held 11 bases outside the gene matches. The CDR3 extends over 15 amino acids. Germline loops: CDR1 SNHLY, CDR2 FYNNEI. CDR3 bases: TGTGCCAGCAGGATCTTGACAGGGGCCGAGACTGAAGCTTTCTTT. Protein product: CASRILTGAETEAFF.

Only a few counts were recorded for this clone. This rearrangement joins TRBV28 to TRBJ1-4; TRBD1 matches 10 bases. Per the germline V gene, CDR1 is MDHEN and CDR2 is SYDVKM. This CDR3 contains 15 residues. V dropped 6 bases and J dropped 7; count of bases not matched to a gene: 8. The CDR3 nucleotides are TGTGCCAGCAGCATACCGACAGGGGGCGGTGAAAAACTGTTTTTT. The encoded protein is CASSIPTGGGEKLFF. The whole variable domain, filled in from reference TRBV28 and TRBJ1-4, reads DVKVTQSSRYLVKRTGEKVFLECVQDMDHENMFWYRQDPGLGLRLIYFSYDVKMKEKGDIPEGYSVSREKKERFSLILESASTNQTSMYLCASSIPTGGGEKLFFGSGTQLSVL.

In this sample, this clone turned up a few times. The chain recombines TRBV5-4 with TRBJ2-1; 9 positions agree with TRBD2. V shed 2 bases, J shed 8 bases, and the junction held 11 bases outside the gene matches. The CDR3 runs to 16 residues. Germline CDR1 is SGHNT and CDR2 is YYREEE (reference sequence). CDR3 bases: TGTGCCAGCAGCTTAGAATGGGCGGGAGGGCTCGATGAGCAGTTCTTC. Amino acids: CASSLEWAGGLDEQFF.

The chain joins TRBV2 to TRBJ2-1, with D maybe TRBD2 (6 bases). V was pared by 7 bases and J by 8 bases, with 15 bases between. The germline V gene has CDR1 SNHLY and CDR2 FYNNEI. This CDR3 has 13 amino acids. For the CDR3, the DNA is TGTGCCAGCAAACGGGAGAAGGTAGATGAGCAGTTCTTC. Encoded protein: CASKREKVDEQFF.

The CDR3 region has the DNA TGTGCCAGCAGCTTAAGGCCGGGACTAGTCCTTAGAAATGAGCAGTTCTTC. Protein product: CASSLRPGLVLRNEQFF. This chain links TRBV13 with TRBJ2-1, with TRBD2 matching 8 bases. The CDR3 runs to 17 residues. Germline V CDR1 and CDR2: PRHDT, FYEKMQ (reference sequence). V dropped 2 bases and J dropped 7; count of bases not matched to a gene: 13.

The CDR3 region is CASGGRSDSPLHF. The CDR3 DNA is TGTGCCAGTGGAGGGAGGAGTGATTCACCCCTCCACTTT. The rearrangement joins TRBV27 to TRBJ1-6; D not certain. Germline V lookup: CDR1 MNHEY, CDR2 SMNVEV (reference sequence). This CDR3 has 13 residues. V lost 9 bases to trimming and J lost 8 bases, with 14 bases between them.